One and the same sample provided the 11 T cell receptor beta chains below, sequenced in a study of Ad26.COV2.S vaccination and SARS-CoV-2 variants. Treatment here: about 20 received Ad26.COV2.S at low or high dose, single or two shots; about five received placebo; per-sample allocation not given. Sample collection was performed on day 63 after the first vaccine or placebo injection. The table came from immunoSEQ multiplex PCR; TCRdb's copy has only in-frame clones and leaves some out. Of fewer than 500,000 clones listed, 90% are singletons. The sample here was peripheral blood, taken in a trial of Ad26.COV2.S vaccine versus placebo. Receptors originate from a person between 18 and 65 years old who received the Ad26.COV2.S COVID-19 vaccine or a placebo.

This clone was detected once. V usage is TRBV18 and J usage is TRBJ2-2; D not resolved. The CDR3 sequence is 15 residues long. V dropped 3 bases and J dropped 6 bases, with 14 bases sitting between them. The germline V gene has CDR1 KGHSH and CDR2 LQKENI. The CDR3 DNA sequence: TGTGCCAGCTCACCCTCCGGGCCGTCCCCCGGGGAGCTGTTTTTT. It translates to CASSPSGPSPGELFF.

The chain recombines TRBV14 with TRBJ2-1, with unresolved D. The CDR3 totals 13 residues. Germline lookup yields CDR1 SGHDN and CDR2 FVKESK. Trimming pared 4 bases from V and 9 bases from J, leaving 13 bases between. CDR3 loop: CASSPTLAGEQFF. The CDR3 nucleotides read TGTGCCAGCAGCCCCACATTAGCCGGTGAGCAGTTCTTC.

The J gene is TRBJ1-4, the V gene TRBV3-1 (or the pseudogene TRBV3-2), with unresolved D. The CDR3 has 14 residues. V lost 1 base and J lost 4, with 7 bases in between. Per germline, CDR1 LGHDT and CDR2 YNNKEL (reference sequence). CDR3 sequence (DNA): TGTGCCAGCAGCCAAGGCCCACATAATGAAAAACTGTTTTTT. It is translated as CASSQGPHNEKLFF.

The chain joins TRBV28 to TRBJ2-7; the D gene is possibly TRBD2 (6 bases). Trimming pared 7 bases from V and 2 bases from J, leaving 12 bases between. Germline CDR1 reads MDHEN; CDR2 reads SYDVKM. This CDR3 spans 13 amino acids. The CDR3 DNA is TGTGCCAGCACCCCTAGCGTAACCTACGAGCAGTACTTC. Encoded protein: CASTPSVTYEQYF.

The sample holds one count of this clone. The genes are TRBV29-1 and TRBJ2-7; possibly TRBD2 for D (6 bases). From germline, CDR1 is SQVTM and CDR2 ANQGSEA. The CDR3 covers 12 residues. V dropped 3 bases and J dropped 2 bases, with 8 bases sitting between them. The CDR3 bases are TGCAGCGTTGAGCGGGGACCCTACGAGCAGTACTTC. Translating it yields CSVERGPYEQYF.

The chain carries TRBV27 and TRBJ2-7, with TRBD2 matching over 7 bases. The CDR3 spans 19 residues. Germline V gives CDR1 MNHEY, CDR2 SMNVEV (reference sequence). J gave up 4 bases and V 2 bases, and 20 bases lay outside the gene matches. The DNA of the CDR3 is TGTGCCAGCAGTTTAAAACTCGGCGGCGGGAGTCTCGGGCGGTACGAGCAGTACTTC. Translation gives CASSLKLGGGSLGRYEQYF.

This clone was observed a few times. This chain joins TRBV7-2 and TRBJ2-2; TRBD1 might be the D (6 bases). V shed 1 base and J shed 4 bases, with 13 bases lying between them. Germline lookup yields CDR1 SGHTA and CDR2 FQGNSA. The CDR3 spans 16 residues. The CDR3 sequence is CASSLVSGEATGELFF. CDR3 sequence (DNA): TGTGCCAGCAGCTTAGTATCAGGGGAAGCCACCGGGGAGCTGTTTTTT.

V gene TRBV13 combines with J gene TRBJ2-1; possible D gene TRBD1, 6 bases. V dropped 4 bases and J dropped 8 bases, with 21 bases sitting between them. CDR1 and CDR2 (germline): PRHDT, FYEKMQ (reference sequence). This CDR3 spans 16 amino acids. The CDR3 nucleotides read TGTGCCAGCAGCTCCATGACGACGACAGGTCGACATGAGCAGTTCTTC. Translation: CASSSMTTTGRHEQFF. The entire variable domain, with the rest obtained from reference TRBV13 and TRBJ2-1, is as follows: AAGVIQSPRHLIKEKRETATLKCYPIPRHDTVYWYQQGPGQDPQFLISFYEKMQSDKGSIPDRFSAQQFSDYHSELNMSSLELGDSALYFCASSSMTTTGRHEQFFGPGTRLTVL.

The V call is TRBV19, the J call TRBJ2-3; D uncertain. The CDR3 contains 15 residues. In germline, CDR1 is LNHDA, CDR2 SQIVND (reference sequence). The V end lost 5 bases, the J end lost 0 bases, and 12 bases lay between the germline ends. CDR3 nucleotides: TGTGCCAGTAGTTTAGGCACCGGGAGCACAGATACGCAGTATTTT. It yields the protein CASSLGTGSTDTQYF.

The chain carries TRBV9 and TRBJ2-1, with 8 bases fitting TRBD2. This CDR3 is 15 amino acids long. V lost 3 bases, J lost 4 bases, and 6 bases stayed unmatched. CDR1 is SGDLS, CDR2 YYNGEE, per germline. CDR3 nucleotide sequence: TGTGCCAGCAGCGCCCTAAGCGGGAGTTACAATGAGCAGTTCTTC. Translating it yields CASSALSGSYNEQFF.

Here the CDR3 DNA reads TGTGCCAGCAGGACCCCCCAGGGGAGAGAGACCCAGTACTTC. It encodes CASRTPQGRETQYF. The rearrangement uses TRBV6-5 and TRBJ2-5, with D possibly matching TRBD1 (6 bases). Trimming pared 6 bases from V and 4 bases from J, leaving 15 bases between. This CDR3 comprises 14 residues. The germline V gene encodes CDR1 MNHEY and CDR2 SVGAGI.